These 20 T cell receptor beta chains were all obtained from the same sample, sequenced in a study of OX40 agonist ivuxolimab in advanced cancers. Assay: immunoSEQ multiplex PCR; the TCRdb copy retains only in-frame clones and omits some. The sample holds 55,000 to 80,000 clones; approximately 90% are singletons and the top ten take more than 2.5%. The sequencing used CD4+ or CD8+ T cells sorted from blood, collected in a trial of the OX40 agonist ivuxolimab. The receptors shown here come from an adult with an advanced solid tumor such as melanoma, head and neck, liver or kidney cancer.

This clone has just a few counts. This chain joins TRBV28 and TRBJ2-5; D remains unclear. Per the germline V gene, CDR1 is MDHEN and CDR2 is SYDVKM. V dropped 3 bases and J dropped 4 bases, with 21 bases sitting between them. This CDR3 spans 17 amino acids. CDR3 amino acids: CASSLPGPTQRRETQYF. The CDR3 DNA reads as TGTGCCAGCAGTTTGCCGGGCCCAACCCAGCGACGAGAGACCCAGTACTTC.

The chain is built from TRBV19 and TRBJ1-6; TRBD1 aligns across 8 bases. V dropped 9 bases and J dropped 0; count of bases not matched to a gene: 13. The CDR3 length is 18 residues. In germline, CDR1 is LNHDA, CDR2 SQIVND (reference sequence). The CDR3 here is CASQGDRGLSSYNSPLHF. The CDR3 DNA sequence: TGTGCCAGCCAGGGCGACAGGGGCCTAAGCTCCTATAATTCACCCCTCCACTTT.

V gene TRBV2 combines with J gene TRBJ2-1; 7 bases agree with TRBD2. The CDR3 covers 16 residues. Germline V gene data show CDR1 as SNHLY and CDR2 as FYNNEI. V shed 3 bases, J shed 3 bases, and the junction held 8 bases outside the gene matches. In DNA, the CDR3 is TGTGCCAGCAGTGAGTCTGGCGGCGGGGGCTACAATGAGCAGTTCTTC. It yields the protein CASSESGGGGYNEQFF. Based on the CDR3 plus reference TRBV2 and TRBJ2-1, the full variable domain is EPEVTQTPSHQVTQMGQEVILRCVPISNHLYFYWYRQILGQKVEFLVSFYNNEISEKSEIFDDQFSVERPDGSNFTLKIRSTKLEDSAMYFCASSESGGGGYNEQFFGPGTRLTVL.

The chain uses TRBV5-4 and TRBJ1-6; 8 bases map to TRBD1. The junction had 4 bases not matched to a gene; V was cut back by 0 bases and J by 5 bases. The CDR3 totals 16 residues. Looked up from germline, CDR1 is SGHNT and CDR2 is YYREEE (reference sequence). The CDR3 loop reads CASSLVRGQNNSPLHF. For the CDR3, the DNA is TGTGCCAGCAGCTTGGTCAGGGGGCAAAATAATTCACCCCTCCACTTT.

The rearrangement links TRBV28 to TRBJ2-7; 8 bases are shared with TRBD1. The CDR3 totals 15 residues. The trim removed 6 bases at V and 6 bases at J, leaving 13 bases unmatched. CDR1 and CDR2 from the germline V gene are MDHEN and SYDVKM. CDR3 nucleotide sequence: TGTGCCAGCAGAATCAGTCACAGGGGGAATGGCGAGCAGTACTTC. Its translation is CASRISHRGNGEQYF.

In this sample, this clone turned up a few times. The DNA for the CDR3 is TGTGCCAGCAGTTTAGGGGGAGGCGAGGTTGGCTACACCTTC. Encoded protein: CASSLGGGEVGYTF. The chain is built from TRBV6-5 and TRBJ1-2, with a possible D match to TRBD1 (6 bases). Trimming pared 4 bases from V and 7 bases from J, leaving 16 bases between. Germline V CDR1 and CDR2: MNHEY, SVGAGI. There are 14 residues in the CDR3.

The rearrangement uses TRBV28 and TRBJ1-2; 9 bases map to TRBD1. Trimming took 5 bases from V and 0 from J; bases not matched to a gene: 7. The CDR3 runs to 16 residues. CDR1 MDHEN and CDR2 SYDVKM come from the germline V gene. Written as DNA, the CDR3 is TGTGCCAGCAGTATCACAGGGGGCGATACTAACTATGGCTACACCTTC. Protein: CASSITGGDTNYGYTF.

The chain recombines TRBV5-5 with TRBJ2-6, with D unclear. This CDR3 comprises 19 residues. V was trimmed by 0 bases and J by 0 bases, leaving 16 bases between them. Germline V gene lookup returns CDR1 SGHKS and CDR2 YYEKEE (reference sequence). In nucleotides, the CDR3 is TGTGCCAGCAGCTTGGTAGCAGGCCTCGCTTTCTCTGGGGCCAACGTCCTGACTTTC. Residues: CASSLVAGLAFSGANVLTF. Filled out from reference TRBV5-5 and TRBJ2-6, the complete variable domain reads DAGVTQSPTHLIKTRGQQVTLRCSPISGHKSVSWYQQVLGQGPQFIFQYYEKEERGRGNFPDRFSARQFPNYSSELNVNALLLGDSALYLCASSLVAGLAFSGANVLTFGAGSRLTVL.

V and J are TRBV18 and TRBJ2-2, with 8 bases fitting TRBD1. Germline-derived CDR1 and CDR2 are KGHSH and LQKENI. V lost 5 bases to trimming and J lost 1 base; unmatched junction nucleotides: 9. The CDR3 spans 17 residues. CDR3 bases: TGTGCCAGCTCATCGGAACTTGGACAGGGGAACACCGGGGAGCTGTTTTTT. It specifies CASSSELGQGNTGELFF.

The chain joins TRBV28 to TRBJ1-2; D uncertain. V was cut by 2 bases and J by 1 base, with 11 bases left in between. Germline-derived CDR1 and CDR2 are MDHEN and SYDVKM. CDR3 length equals 15 residues. The CDR3 coding sequence is TGTGCCAGCAGTTTACTAAGCAACGGTAACTATGGCTACACCTTC. This gives the protein CASSLLSNGNYGYTF.

V gene TRBV4-1 combines with J gene TRBJ1-5; D gene ambiguous. The CDR3 sequence is 15 residues long. Germline values: CDR1 MGHRA, CDR2 YSYEKL. Trimming shortened V by 4 bases and J by 2 bases, and 12 bases separated the two germline ends. In DNA, the CDR3 is TGCGCCAGCAGCCCGGGCTTTCTTGGCAATCAGCCCCAGCATTTT. It codes for CASSPGFLGNQPQHF.

This chain links TRBV10-3 with TRBJ2-3, with D perhaps being TRBD1 or TRBD2 (6 bases each). The germline CDR1 and CDR2 sequences are ENHRY and SYGVKD. This CDR3 has 14 residues. The ends were cut back, 6 bases at V and 1 base at J, with 11 bases in the middle. The CDR3 region is CAIREGGGTDTQYF. The DNA for the CDR3 is TGTGCCATCAGGGAGGGGGGCGGCACAGATACGCAGTATTTT.

This chain connects TRBV5-6 to TRBJ2-7; D gene uncertain. Germline values: CDR1 SGHDT, CDR2 YYEEEE. V shed 4 bases and J shed 2 bases, with 16 bases lying between them. This CDR3 has 15 residues. For the CDR3, the DNA is TGTGCCAGCAGCGCCCTTGCAGGCGTTCCCTACGAGCAGTACTTC. Translating it yields CASSALAGVPYEQYF.

This sequence joins TRBV19 and TRBJ1-2; D gene ambiguous. The CDR3 extends over 13 amino acids. Germline values: CDR1 LNHDA, CDR2 SQIVND (reference sequence). Trimming took off 3 bases at V and 1 base at J, with 6 bases between the two ends. The CDR3 bases are TGTGCCAGTAGTATGTATGATAACTATGGCTACACCTTC. Its translation: CASSMYDNYGYTF.

The chain is built from TRBV4-1 and TRBJ1-6; no definite D call. V was cut by 4 bases and J by 8 bases, with 6 bases left in between. Germline V gene lookup returns CDR1 MGHRA and CDR2 YSYEKL. The CDR3 is 12 residues long. The CDR3 sequence: CASSLPYSPLHF. The CDR3 DNA follows: TGCGCCAGCAGCCTACCGTATTCACCCCTCCACTTT.

This chain joins TRBV13 and TRBJ2-7; 8 bases are a match to TRBD1. Trimming cost V 5 bases and J 1 base; bases outside gene matches: 7. From germline, CDR1 is PRHDT and CDR2 FYEKMQ (reference sequence). The CDR3 sequence is 15 residues long. The CDR3 nucleotides are TGTGCCAGCAGCAGTGGGACAGGCCTTTCCTACGAGCAGTACTTC. Its protein is CASSSGTGLSYEQYF.

The J gene is TRBJ2-1, the V gene TRBV7-9; TRBD1 aligns across 9 bases. The germline V gene encodes CDR1 SEHNR and CDR2 FQNEAQ (reference sequence). This CDR3 is 15 amino acids long. V dropped 5 bases and J dropped 3; count of bases not matched to a gene: 5. CDR3 in amino acids: CASSNRDRDYNEQFF. The CDR3 DNA sequence: TGTGCCAGCAGCAACCGGGACAGGGACTACAATGAGCAGTTCTTC.

The gene calls are TRBV6-1 and TRBJ1-2; weak D call: TRBD1 (6 bases). V lost 7 bases and J 8 bases, leaving 20 bases between the germline ends. The CDR3 has 14 amino acids. CDR1 and CDR2 (germline): MNHNS, SASEGT. CDR3 nucleotide sequence: TGTGCCAGCAAGCCCCAAACAGGGAGCTTAGGCTACACCTTC. Amino acids: CASKPQTGSLGYTF.

This clone appeared a few times. The CDR3 DNA is TGCGCCAGCAGGGGGTATAATTCACCCCTCCACTTT. It codes for CASRGYNSPLHF. This chain links TRBV5-1 with TRBJ1-6, with no clear D. Germline V CDR1 and CDR2: SGHRS, YFSETQ. V lost 5 bases and J 4 bases, leaving 4 bases between the germline ends. The CDR3 spans 12 residues.

The chain is built from TRBV5-4 and TRBJ1-5, with D unresolved. This CDR3 region has 13 residues. CDR1 and CDR2 (germline): SGHNT, YYREEE (reference sequence). Here the CDR3 DNA reads TGTGCTGCCAGTTGGGGAGGCAATCAGCCCCAGCATTTT. Translating it yields CAASWGGNQPQHF.